This T cell receptor beta chain derives from a study of blood T cells in healthy people across ages. V shed 2 bases and J 1 base; nucleotides not matched to a gene: 1. Germline assignment: CDR1 MNHEY and CDR2 SVGAGI. This CDR3 is built from 14 residues. This clonotype was counted ten times or more. Each individual donor underwent a draw of about 9.1 milliliters of peripheral blood. Next came a second PCR, run for roughly 6 to 11 cycles, which used a sample-barcoded 5' primer along with a J-beta primer mix. TCRdb called the 5' RACE reads again in MiXCR, with one record for every CDR3 protein. The sample carries under 2,000,000 distinct CDR3 sequences, 49% recorded once.

The sequenced sample consisted of blood. This receptor was identified in a woman aged 40 to 50 in good health. This sequence joins TRBV6-5 and TRBJ2-5, with 7 bases fitting TRBD1. CDR3: CASSYGTAQETQYF. For the CDR3, the DNA is TGTGCCAGCAGTTACGGGACAGCCCAAGAGACCCAGTACTTC.